This TCR beta chain was obtained from a study of beta chain features in type 1 diabetes. The study's findings and limits: Patients with type 1 diabetes carried fewer insertions and had more deletions at their VDJ junctions. Compared with healthy donors, patients appeared to share more similar naive, central memory and regulatory TCRB repertoires.

Comment on this clone: Its antigen is as yet unknown.

Isolated RNA was reverse transcribed in full, so expressed TCRB transcripts were sequenced. Naive, central memory and regulatory T cell samples averaged about 3.57 million reads. Using immunoSEQ multiplex PCR, the repertoire was profiled, and TCRdb retains in-frame clones only, with some absent. The sample has around 450,000 clones, over 10% seen once. Per germline, CDR1 SGHAT and CDR2 FQNNGV. The CDR3 loop spans 14 amino acids. V was shortened by 6 bases and J by 3 bases, with 13 bases between the two germline ends. Sequenced input: naive CD4+ T cells from blood. The rearrangement links TRBV11-2 to TRBJ2-3; D may match TRBD1 or TRBD2 (5 bases each). This clonotype was sampled from a woman aged 18 to 35 in good health. The CDR3 region has the DNA TGTGCCAGCAGTTCCCTCGGGGCGACAGATACGCAGTATTTT. It translates to CASSSLGATDTQYF.